One and the same sample provided the 25 T cell receptor beta chains below, sequenced in a study of blood T cell repertoires in COVID-19. Some clones are missing from TCRdb's copy, which holds only in-frame ones; the method was immunoSEQ multiplex PCR. The top ten clones hold roughly 7.8% of a sample with over 200,000 clones, around 80% of them seen once. Sequencing was performed on peripheral blood. These receptors were taken from a man aged 40-55 years with active or convalescent COVID-19.

The chain recombines TRBV30 with TRBJ2-7, with D perhaps TRBD2 (6 bases). V was cut by 1 base and J by 4 bases, with 14 bases left in between. There are 14 residues in the CDR3. In germline, CDR1 is GTSNPN, CDR2 SVGIG (reference sequence). The CDR3, as DNA: TGTGCCTGGAGTGCCGGGGGAGGAGGGTACGAGCAGTACTTC. Its protein is CAWSAGGGGYEQYF. Drawing the rest from reference TRBV30 and TRBJ2-7, the complete variable domain is SQTIHQWPATLVQPVGSPLSLECTVEGTSNPNLYWYRQAAGRGLQLLFYSVGIGQISSEVPQNLSASRPQDRQFILSSKKLLLSDSGFYLCAWSAGGGGYEQYFGPGTRLTVT.

The V gene is TRBV7-3, the J gene TRBJ1-1; no reliable D call. With 3 bases removed from V and 1 base from J, the gap between germline ends came to 6 bases. CDR1 SGHTA and CDR2 FQGTGA come from the germline V gene. This CDR3 has 13 residues. The CDR3 spells CASSFRRNTEAFF. The CDR3 region has the DNA TGTGCCAGCAGCTTCCGTCGGAACACTGAAGCTTTCTTT.

In its sample, this clone was seen once. The rearrangement links TRBV30 to TRBJ2-2; 10 bases line up with TRBD1. The CDR3 totals 13 residues. CDR1 GTSNPN and CDR2 SVGIG come from the germline V gene (reference sequence). Germline trimming cut 4 bases from V and 8 bases from J; bases unmatched to any gene: 4. CDR3 loop: CAWKRQGAGELFF. The DNA of the CDR3 is TGTGCCTGGAAGAGACAGGGGGCGGGGGAGCTGTTTTTT.

The chain combines TRBV24-1 with TRBJ1-1; 8 bases map to TRBD1. This CDR3 is built from 15 residues. Germline V gene data show CDR1 as KGHDR and CDR2 as SFDVKD. After removal of 3 bases from V and 1 base from J, the junction contained 3 bases not matched to a gene. CDR3 DNA: TGTGCCACCAGTGATGGACAGGGTCAGAACACTGAAGCTTTCTTT. Amino acids: CATSDGQGQNTEAFF.

The chain couples TRBV6-5 to TRBJ2-7; 7 bases are a match to TRBD1. This CDR3 is built from 14 residues. V lost 3 bases to trimming and J lost 2 bases; unmatched junction nucleotides: 4. Looked up from germline, CDR1 is MNHEY and CDR2 is SVGAGI. CDR3 region: CASSYAQGAYEQYF. CDR3 sequence (DNA): TGTGCCAGCAGTTATGCGCAGGGGGCCTACGAGCAGTACTTC.

The genes are TRBV11-3 and TRBJ2-7, with D possibly TRBD1 on 7 matching bases. CDR1 and CDR2 (germline): SGHNT, YENEEA. Deletions cut 1 base from V and 13 bases from J, with 14 bases between. The CDR3 length is 12 residues. CDR3 nucleotide sequence: TGTGCCAGCAGCTTAGGGGGGGACAGCGGATACTTC. Translated: CASSLGGDSGYF.

The chain has TRBV19 and TRBJ1-1, with 7 bases matching TRBD1. CDR3 length equals 17 residues. Trimming at V came to 1 base and at J to 1 base, leaving 9 bases not matched to a gene. Germline V gene data show CDR1 as LNHDA and CDR2 as SQIVND (reference sequence). As DNA, the CDR3 is TGTGCCAGTAGTATAGGAGTCTTGAGACAGGGGAACACTGAAGCTTTCTTT. Translation gives CASSIGVLRQGNTEAFF.

V gene TRBV10-3 combines with J gene TRBJ1-6, with D possibly matching TRBD1 (6 bases). The CDR3 length is 16 residues. V shed 0 bases and J shed 7 bases, with 13 bases lying between them. Germline CDR1 and CDR2: ENHRY and SYGVKD. CDR3 in DNA: TGTGCCATCAGTGAGTCGAACCCAGGGGACAATTCACCCCTCCACTTT. Translation gives CAISESNPGDNSPLHF.

The V call is TRBV7-9, the J call TRBJ2-1, with 14 bases lining up with TRBD2. The V gene end was trimmed by 0 bases and the J gene end by 4 bases; junction bases not matched to a gene: 2. This CDR3 is 17 amino acids long. Germline-derived CDR1 and CDR2 are SEHNR and FQNEAQ (reference sequence). The CDR3: CASSLATSGGAYNEQFF. CDR3 in DNA: TGTGCCAGCAGCTTAGCGACTAGCGGGGGGGCATACAATGAGCAGTTCTTC.

On this clone itself: The junction shows a germline mismatch at one end, possibly a read error. The chain employs TRBV7-7 and TRBJ2-2; 12 bases agree with TRBD2. Germline V lookup: CDR1 SSHAT, CDR2 FNYEAQ (reference sequence). The CDR3 contains 15 residues. CDR3 amino acids: CASSLGTSGTGELFF. The CDR3 DNA reads TGTGCTAGCAGCTTGGGGACTAGCGGGACCGGGGAGCTGTTTTTT.

This chain links TRBV6-6 with TRBJ2-7; TRBD1 matches at 8 bases. Germline-derived CDR1 and CDR2 are MNHNY and SVGAGI (reference sequence). The V and J ends lost 8 bases and 0 bases, in that order; junction bases with no gene match: 6. The CDR3 is made up of 14 amino acids. The CDR3 nucleotides read TGTGCCAGCTACCGGGACAGGCCCTCCTACGAGCAGTACTTC. Protein product: CASYRDRPSYEQYF.

The CDR3 loop reads CATSRAGAWSEQFF. The CDR3 bases are TGTGCCACCAGCAGAGCGGGAGCGTGGAGTGAGCAGTTCTTC. The J gene is TRBJ2-1, the V gene TRBV15, with D possibly being TRBD2 (6 bases). The CDR3 length is 14 residues. Germline V gene sequence: CDR1 LNHNV, CDR2 YYDKDF (reference sequence). The ends were cut back, 1 base at V and 9 bases at J, with 13 bases in the middle.

V usage is TRBV19 and J usage is TRBJ2-7; weak D call: TRBD2 (5 bases). Germline V gives CDR1 LNHDA, CDR2 SQIVND (reference sequence). The CDR3 sequence is 13 residues long. Trimming left V 3 bases short and J 5 bases short, with 11 bases between. CDR3 protein: CASSIPGIDEQYF. In DNA form, the CDR3 reads TGTGCCAGTAGTATTCCGGGAATCGACGAGCAGTACTTC.

V usage is TRBV10-3 and J usage is TRBJ1-4; unclear D gene. V lost 4 bases and J 6 bases, leaving 9 bases between the germline ends. Germline assignment: CDR1 ENHRY and CDR2 SYGVKD. This CDR3 is 13 amino acids long. The CDR3 DNA is TGTGCCATCAGTGTCGAGCCTCATGAAAAACTGTTTTTT. Protein sequence: CAISVEPHEKLFF.

The rearrangement uses TRBV7-6 and TRBJ1-1, with 8 bases fitting TRBD1. The junction had 7 bases not matched to a gene; V was cut back by 5 bases and J by 5 bases. The CDR3 has 14 amino acids. Germline loops: CDR1 SGHVS, CDR2 FNYEAQ. CDR3 in DNA: TGTGCCAGCAGCACGACCGACAGGGGTACTGAAGCTTTCTTT. It specifies CASSTTDRGTEAFF.

J is TRBJ2-1 and V is TRBV2, with 7 nucleotides matching TRBD1. The V gene end was trimmed by 5 bases and the J gene end by 6 bases; junction bases not matched to a gene: 16. Germline CDR1 SNHLY, CDR2 FYNNEI. This CDR3 has 17 residues. The CDR3 nucleotides read TGTGCCAGCAGTACAACAGGGGTGGCGGGCCAGGGCAATGAGCAGTTCTTC. It yields the protein CASSTTGVAGQGNEQFF. Combining the CDR3 with reference TRBV2 and TRBJ2-1 gives the whole variable domain EPEVTQTPSHQVTQMGQEVILRCVPISNHLYFYWYRQILGQKVEFLVSFYNNEISEKSEIFDDQFSVERPDGSNFTLKIRSTKLEDSAMYFCASSTTGVAGQGNEQFFGPGTRLTVL.

This clone was recorded only once. The chain has TRBV4-3 and TRBJ1-2, with TRBD1 matching over 9 bases. Germline V gene lookup returns CDR1 LGHNA and CDR2 YSLEER. V gave up 5 bases and J gave up 6 bases; unmatched junction bases: 7. The CDR3 extends over 14 amino acids. The CDR3, as DNA: TGCGCCAGCAGCGCGACCCGGGACAGGGATGGCTACACCTTC. Translation: CASSATRDRDGYTF.

This clone came up once. CDR3 coding DNA: TGTGCCAGCAGCCCCCGGACAGGGGGCTACACTGAAGCTTTCTTT. Its protein is CASSPRTGGYTEAFF. The rearrangement joins TRBV11-3 to TRBJ1-1; TRBD1 matches 11 bases. The CDR3 has 15 residues. The ends lost 5 bases at V and 3 bases at J; junction bases unmatched: 5. The germline CDR1 and CDR2 sequences are SGHNT and YENEEA.

The chain joins TRBV3-1 (or the pseudogene TRBV3-2) to TRBJ1-2, with a tentative D call TRBD1 (6 bases). The CDR3 is 14 amino acids. Trimming pared 0 bases from V and 3 bases from J, leaving 8 bases between. Germline CDR1 reads LGHDT; CDR2 reads YNNKEL (reference sequence). The CDR3 here is CASSQDRGYYGYTF. In DNA, the CDR3 is TGTGCCAGCAGCCAAGACAGGGGATACTATGGCTACACCTTC.

This clone was seen more than once but under ten times. V usage is TRBV2 and J usage is TRBJ1-6; 7 nucleotides agree with TRBD1. This CDR3 comprises 17 residues. Trimming at V came to 6 bases and at J to 0 bases, leaving 8 bases not matched to a gene. Germline assignment: CDR1 SNHLY and CDR2 FYNNEI. The CDR3 here is CASSPGTANSYNSPLHF. Here the CDR3 DNA reads TGTGCCAGCAGCCCCGGGACAGCTAACTCCTATAATTCACCCCTCCACTTT.

V and J are TRBV6-6 and TRBJ2-1; 10 positions agree with TRBD2. V lost 2 bases to trimming and J lost 9 bases; unmatched junction nucleotides: 7. The CDR3 consists of 15 residues. The germline V gene has CDR1 MNHNY and CDR2 SVGAGI (reference sequence). The CDR3 protein is CASSYVAGGSTEQFF. The DNA of the CDR3 is TGTGCCAGCAGTTACGTAGCGGGGGGCTCCACTGAGCAGTTCTTC.

The V gene is TRBV6-2 or TRBV6-3, the J gene TRBJ2-1; D is possibly TRBD1 (5 bases). This CDR3 contains 15 residues. V was trimmed by 5 bases and J by 0 bases, leaving 11 bases between them. Germline-derived CDR1 and CDR2 are MNHEY and SVGEGT. The CDR3, as DNA: TGTGCCAGCAGTCGCAGGGATACCTCCTACAATGAGCAGTTCTTC. Translated, it gives CASSRRDTSYNEQFF.

This clone occurred once. The V and J genes are TRBV11-3 and TRBJ2-1; TRBD2 is a possible D gene (5 bases). Germline V gene data show CDR1 as SGHNT and CDR2 as YENEEA. The CDR3 is 13 residues long. V was clipped by 0 bases and J by 7 bases, with 7 bases between them. This CDR3 is CASSLDWRNEQFF. The DNA of the CDR3 is TGTGCCAGCAGCTTAGATTGGAGGAATGAGCAGTTCTTC.

Only a few counts were recorded for this clone. The chain carries TRBV11-3 and TRBJ2-5; 10 bases are a match to TRBD2. V was clipped by 2 bases and J by 2 bases; unmatched bases: 11. CDR3 length: 18 amino acids. CDR1 is SGHNT and CDR2 is YENEEA in the germline V gene. CDR3 in DNA: TGTGCCAGCAGCTTAATCTGGTCTAGCGGGGGAGGACAAGAGACCCAGTACTTC. Its translation is CASSLIWSSGGGQETQYF.

The chain recombines TRBV3-1 (or the pseudogene TRBV3-2) with TRBJ2-7; 8 bases match TRBD2. Germline CDR1 and CDR2: LGHDT and YNNKEL (reference sequence). This CDR3 spans 15 amino acids. V trimming: 6 bases; J trimming: 0 bases; junction bases outside the gene matches: 7. CDR3 DNA sequence: TGTGCCAGCAGGAGAGAGGCGGGAGGCTCCTACGAGCAGTACTTC. It translates to CASRREAGGSYEQYF.